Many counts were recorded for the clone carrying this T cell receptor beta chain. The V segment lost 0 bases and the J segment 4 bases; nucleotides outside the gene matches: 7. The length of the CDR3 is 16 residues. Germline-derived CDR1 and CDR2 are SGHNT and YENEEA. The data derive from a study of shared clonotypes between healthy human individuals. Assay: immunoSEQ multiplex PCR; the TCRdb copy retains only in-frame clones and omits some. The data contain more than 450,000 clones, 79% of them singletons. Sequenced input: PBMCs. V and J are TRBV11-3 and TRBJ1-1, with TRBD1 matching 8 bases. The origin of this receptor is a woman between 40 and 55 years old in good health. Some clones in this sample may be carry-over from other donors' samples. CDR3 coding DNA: TGTGCCAGCAGCTTAGATGGGCGGCAGGGGGCCACTGAAGCTTTCTTT. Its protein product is CASSLDGRQGATEAFF.